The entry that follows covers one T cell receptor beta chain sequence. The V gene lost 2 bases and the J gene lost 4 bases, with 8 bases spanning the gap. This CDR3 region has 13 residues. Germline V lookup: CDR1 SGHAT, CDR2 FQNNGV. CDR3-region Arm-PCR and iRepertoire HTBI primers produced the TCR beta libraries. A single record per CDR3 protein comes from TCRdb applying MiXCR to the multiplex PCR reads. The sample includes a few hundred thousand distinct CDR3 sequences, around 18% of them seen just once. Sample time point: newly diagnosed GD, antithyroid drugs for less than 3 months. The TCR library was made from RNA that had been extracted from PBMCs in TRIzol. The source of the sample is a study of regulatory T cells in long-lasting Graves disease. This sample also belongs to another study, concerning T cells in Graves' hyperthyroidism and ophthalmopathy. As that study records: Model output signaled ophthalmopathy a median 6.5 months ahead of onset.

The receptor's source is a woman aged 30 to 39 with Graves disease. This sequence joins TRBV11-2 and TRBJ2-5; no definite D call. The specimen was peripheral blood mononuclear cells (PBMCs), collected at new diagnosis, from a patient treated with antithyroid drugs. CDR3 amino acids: CASSLRSSETQYF. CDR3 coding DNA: TGTGCCAGCAGCTTACGGAGTTCAGAGACCCAGTACTTC.